The source of this TCR beta chain is a study of neurological immune-mediated disorders. The CDR3 length is 16 residues. Trimming removed 4 bases at V and 3 bases at J, with 19 bases between. The V gene's germline CDR1 is DFQATT and CDR2 SNEGSKA (reference sequence). This clonotype was counted many times. TCRdb re-called the 5' RACE reads with MiXCR, one entry per CDR3 protein. Of about 59,000 distinct CDR3 sequences in the sample, 3% to 4.5% were seen once. This chain connects TRBV20-1 to TRBJ1-5; no definite D call. The receptor comes from a woman younger than 45 with multiple sclerosis. Material for sequencing was PBMCs. The CDR3 is CSATDQVREFNQPQHF. The CDR3 DNA sequence: TGCAGTGCTACCGATCAGGTCCGGGAATTCAATCAGCCCCAGCATTTT.